Described below is a single T cell receptor (beta chain) sequence and its context. Its antigen remains unidentified. A much larger clonotype is one base distant, so this may be a read error. This sample is drawn from a study of human T cells and chemical hapten exposure. Across the study: Patients were mainly female, each with alopecia areata, totalis or universalis. Points from the study as a whole: Donors' alopecia may make their immune response differ from healthy people's. Positively correlated with patch test score were the counts of PT1 expanded TCRs.

Documented time point: patch test 2, 6 weeks after DPC sensitization. The sample's treatment: therapeutic diphenylcyclopropenone sensitization with weekly scalp DPC. Patients had alopecia, were aged 18 to 70, and were not pregnant. MiXCR, run by TCRdb on the RACE reads, gives a single entry per CDR3 protein. This sample has 330,000 or so distinct CDR3 sequences; nearly 6.5% occur once, and the top ten carry about 5%. The germline V and J ends were trimmed by 2 bases and 7 bases, with 18 bases remaining between them. Germline V CDR1 and CDR2: SGHRS, YFSETQ. The CDR3 is 15 amino acids. The sample here was whole blood, taken in connection with sensitization to the hapten diphenylcyclopropenone (DPC). The origin of this receptor is a woman younger than 30 with alopecia areata. Some clones in this sample may be carry-over from other donors' samples. This chain connects TRBV5-1 to TRBJ2-5, with D hard to call. For the CDR3, the DNA is TGCGCCAGCAGCTTTGGAGAGACATGGATAGGGACCCAGTACTTC. Its translation: CASSFGETWIGTQYF.